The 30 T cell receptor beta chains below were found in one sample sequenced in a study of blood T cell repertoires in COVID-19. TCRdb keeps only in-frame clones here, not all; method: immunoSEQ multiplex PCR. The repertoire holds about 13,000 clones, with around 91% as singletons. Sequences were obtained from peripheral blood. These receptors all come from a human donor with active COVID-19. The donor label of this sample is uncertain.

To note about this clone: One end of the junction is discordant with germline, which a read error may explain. The CDR3 DNA reads TGTGCCAGCAGCCAACCGGACAGGGGCTACATTGAGCAGTTCTTC. It is translated as CASSQPDRGYIEQFF. The chain is built from TRBV25-1 and TRBJ2-1, with 9 bases fitting TRBD1. Germline V lookup: CDR1 MGHDK, CDR2 SYGVNS. This CDR3 is built from 15 residues.

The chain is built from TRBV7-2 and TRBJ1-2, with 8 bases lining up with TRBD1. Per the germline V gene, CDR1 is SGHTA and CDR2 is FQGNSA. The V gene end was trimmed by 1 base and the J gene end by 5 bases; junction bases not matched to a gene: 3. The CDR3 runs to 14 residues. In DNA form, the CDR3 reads TGTGCCAGCAGCTTAGGGGGGACAGGATATGGCTACACCTTC. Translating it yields CASSLGGTGYGYTF.

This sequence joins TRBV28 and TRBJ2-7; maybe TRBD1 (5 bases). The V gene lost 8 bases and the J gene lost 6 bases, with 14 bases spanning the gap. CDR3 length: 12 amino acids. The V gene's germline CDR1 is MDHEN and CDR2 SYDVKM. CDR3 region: CASRARAREQYF. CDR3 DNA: TGTGCCAGCCGCGCCAGGGCTCGCGAGCAGTACTTC.

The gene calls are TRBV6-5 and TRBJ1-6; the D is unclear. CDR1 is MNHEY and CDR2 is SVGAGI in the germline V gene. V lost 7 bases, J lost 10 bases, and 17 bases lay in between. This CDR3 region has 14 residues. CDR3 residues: CASTWGGINSPLHF. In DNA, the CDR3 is TGTGCCAGCACCTGGGGAGGCATCAACTCACCCCTCCACTTT.

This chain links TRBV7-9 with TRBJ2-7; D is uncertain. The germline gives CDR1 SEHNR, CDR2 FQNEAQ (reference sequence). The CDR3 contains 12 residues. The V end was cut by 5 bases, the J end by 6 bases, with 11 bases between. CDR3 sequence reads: CASSPLTREQYF. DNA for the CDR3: TGTGCCAGCAGCCCATTAACGCGCGAGCAGTACTTC.

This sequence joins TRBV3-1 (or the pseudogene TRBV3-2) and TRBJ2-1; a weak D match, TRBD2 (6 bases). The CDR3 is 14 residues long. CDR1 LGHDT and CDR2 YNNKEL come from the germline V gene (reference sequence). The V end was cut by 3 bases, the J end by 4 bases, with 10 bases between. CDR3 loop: CASSHTGGYNEQFF. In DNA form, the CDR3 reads TGTGCCAGCAGCCATACCGGGGGTTACAATGAGCAGTTCTTC.

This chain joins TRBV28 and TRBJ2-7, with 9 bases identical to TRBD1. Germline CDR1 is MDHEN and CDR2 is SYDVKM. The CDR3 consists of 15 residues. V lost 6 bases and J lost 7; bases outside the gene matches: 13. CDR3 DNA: TGTGCCAGCAGCGAAACAGGGGGCCATTTAAGAGAGCAGTACTTC. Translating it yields CASSETGGHLREQYF.

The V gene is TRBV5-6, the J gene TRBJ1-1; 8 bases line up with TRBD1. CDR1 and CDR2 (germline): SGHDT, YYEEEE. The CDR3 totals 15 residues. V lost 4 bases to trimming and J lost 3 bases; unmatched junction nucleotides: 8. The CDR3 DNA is TGTGCCAGCAGCCCCTACAGGGGGGGATACACTGAAGCTTTCTTT. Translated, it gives CASSPYRGGYTEAFF.

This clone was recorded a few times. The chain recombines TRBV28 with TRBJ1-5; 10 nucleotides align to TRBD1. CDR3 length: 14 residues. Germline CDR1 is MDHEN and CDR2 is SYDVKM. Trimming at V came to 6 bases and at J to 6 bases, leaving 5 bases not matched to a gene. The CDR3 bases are TGTGCCAGCAGCCCGGGACAGGGGACTCAGCCCCAGCATTTT. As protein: CASSPGQGTQPQHF. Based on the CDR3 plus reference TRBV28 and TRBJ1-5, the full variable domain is DVKVTQSSRYLVKRTGEKVFLECVQDMDHENMFWYRQDPGLGLRLIYFSYDVKMKEKGDIPEGYSVSREKKERFSLILESASTNQTSMYLCASSPGQGTQPQHFGDGTRLSIL.

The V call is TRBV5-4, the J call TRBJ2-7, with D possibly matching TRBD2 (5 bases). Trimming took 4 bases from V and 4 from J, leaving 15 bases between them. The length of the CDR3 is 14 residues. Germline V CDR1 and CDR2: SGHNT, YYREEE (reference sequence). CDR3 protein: CASSAQGLAYEQYF. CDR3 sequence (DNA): TGTGCCAGCAGCGCACAAGGCCTAGCATACGAGCAGTACTTC.

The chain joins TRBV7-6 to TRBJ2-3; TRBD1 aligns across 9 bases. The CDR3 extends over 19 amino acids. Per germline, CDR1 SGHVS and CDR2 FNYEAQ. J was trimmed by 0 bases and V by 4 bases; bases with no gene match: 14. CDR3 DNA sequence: TGTGCCAGCAGCTGGTTGGGACAGGGCTCCCTAACTAGCACAGATACGCAGTATTTT. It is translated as CASSWLGQGSLTSTDTQYF.

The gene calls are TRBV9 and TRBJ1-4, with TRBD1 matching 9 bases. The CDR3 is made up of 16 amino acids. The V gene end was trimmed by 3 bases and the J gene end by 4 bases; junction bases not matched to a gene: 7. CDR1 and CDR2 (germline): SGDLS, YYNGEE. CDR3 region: CASSAGATGGNEKLFF. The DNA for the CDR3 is TGTGCCAGCAGCGCGGGAGCGACAGGGGGTAATGAAAAACTGTTTTTT.

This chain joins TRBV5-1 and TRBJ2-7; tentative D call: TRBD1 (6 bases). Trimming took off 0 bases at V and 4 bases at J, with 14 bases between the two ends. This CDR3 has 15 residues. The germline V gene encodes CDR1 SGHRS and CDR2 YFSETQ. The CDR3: CASSLGTRGSYEQYF. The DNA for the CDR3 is TGCGCCAGCAGCTTGGGTACTAGGGGGTCTTACGAGCAGTACTTC.

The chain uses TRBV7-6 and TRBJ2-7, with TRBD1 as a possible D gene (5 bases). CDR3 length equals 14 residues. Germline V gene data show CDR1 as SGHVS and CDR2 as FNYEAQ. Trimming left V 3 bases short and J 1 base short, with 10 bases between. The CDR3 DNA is TGTGCCAGCAGCTTCGGGTCAGGGTCCTACGAGCAGTACTTC. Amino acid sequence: CASSFGSGSYEQYF.

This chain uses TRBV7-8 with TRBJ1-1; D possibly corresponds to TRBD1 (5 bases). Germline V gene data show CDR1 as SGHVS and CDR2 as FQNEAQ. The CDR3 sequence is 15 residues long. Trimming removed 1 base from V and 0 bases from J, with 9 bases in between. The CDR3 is CASSLVSGLNTEAFF. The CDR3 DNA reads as TGTGCCAGCAGCTTAGTCTCAGGGTTGAACACTGAAGCTTTCTTT.

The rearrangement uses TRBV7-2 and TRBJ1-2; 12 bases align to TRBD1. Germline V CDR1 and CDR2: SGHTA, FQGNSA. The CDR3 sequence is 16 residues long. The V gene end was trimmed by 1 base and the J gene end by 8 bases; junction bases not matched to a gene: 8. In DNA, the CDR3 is TGTGCCAGCAGCTTAGTTCCGGGACAGGGGGCGCGGGGCTACACCTTC. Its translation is CASSLVPGQGARGYTF.

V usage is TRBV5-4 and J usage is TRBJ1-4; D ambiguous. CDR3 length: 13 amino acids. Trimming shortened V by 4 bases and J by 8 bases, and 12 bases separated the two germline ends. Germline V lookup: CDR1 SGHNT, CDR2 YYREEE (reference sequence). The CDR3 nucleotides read TGTGCCAGCAGCCGTGACCGGCGGGAAAAACTGTTTTTT. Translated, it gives CASSRDRREKLFF.

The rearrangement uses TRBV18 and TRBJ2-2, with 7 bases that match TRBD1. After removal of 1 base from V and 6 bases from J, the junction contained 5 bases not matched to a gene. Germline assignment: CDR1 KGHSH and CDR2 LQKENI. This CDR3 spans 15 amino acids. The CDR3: CASSPRSTGAGELFF. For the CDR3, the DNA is TGTGCCAGCTCACCACGCTCCACAGGGGCCGGGGAGCTGTTTTTT.

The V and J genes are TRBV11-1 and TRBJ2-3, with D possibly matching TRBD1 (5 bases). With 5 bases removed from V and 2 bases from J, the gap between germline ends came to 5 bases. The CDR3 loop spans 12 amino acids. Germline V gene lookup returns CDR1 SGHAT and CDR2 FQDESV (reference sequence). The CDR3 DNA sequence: TGTGCCAGCAGCGGGGCCACAGATACGCAGTATTTT. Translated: CASSGATDTQYF.

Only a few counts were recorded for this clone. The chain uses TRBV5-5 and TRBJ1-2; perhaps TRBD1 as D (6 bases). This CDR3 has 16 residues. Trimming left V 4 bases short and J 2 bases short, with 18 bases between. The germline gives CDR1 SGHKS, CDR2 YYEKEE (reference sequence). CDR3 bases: TGTGCCAGCAGCCGATCAGGCAGGGGAACGAACTATGGCTACACCTTC. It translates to CASSRSGRGTNYGYTF.

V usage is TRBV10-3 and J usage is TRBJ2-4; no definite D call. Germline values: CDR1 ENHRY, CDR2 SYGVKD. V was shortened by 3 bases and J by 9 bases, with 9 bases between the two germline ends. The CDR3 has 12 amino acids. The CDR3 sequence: CAISDSPGIQYF. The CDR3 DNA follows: TGTGCCATCAGTGATAGTCCAGGCATTCAGTACTTC.

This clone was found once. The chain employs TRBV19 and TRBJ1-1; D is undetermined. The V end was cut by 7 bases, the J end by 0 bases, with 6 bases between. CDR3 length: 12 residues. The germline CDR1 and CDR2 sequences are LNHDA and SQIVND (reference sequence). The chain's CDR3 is CASTHVNTEAFF. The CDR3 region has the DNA TGTGCCAGTACACATGTGAACACTGAAGCTTTCTTT.

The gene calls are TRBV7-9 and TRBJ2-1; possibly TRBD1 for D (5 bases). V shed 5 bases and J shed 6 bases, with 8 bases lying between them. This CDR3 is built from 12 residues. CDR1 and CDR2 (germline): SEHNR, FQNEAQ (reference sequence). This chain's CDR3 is CASSQDTNEQFF. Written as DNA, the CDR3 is TGTGCCAGCAGCCAGGACACCAATGAGCAGTTCTTC.

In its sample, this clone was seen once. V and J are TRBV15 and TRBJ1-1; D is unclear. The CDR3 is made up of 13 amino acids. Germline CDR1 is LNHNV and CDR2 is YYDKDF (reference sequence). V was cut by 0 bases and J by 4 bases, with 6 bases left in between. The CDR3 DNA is TGTGCCACCAGCAGAGACACTACCACTGAAGCTTTCTTT. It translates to CATSRDTTTEAFF.

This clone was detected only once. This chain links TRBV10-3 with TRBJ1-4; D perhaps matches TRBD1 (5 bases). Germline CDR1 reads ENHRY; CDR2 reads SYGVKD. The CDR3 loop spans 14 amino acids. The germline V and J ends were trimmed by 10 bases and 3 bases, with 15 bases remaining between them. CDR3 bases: TGTGCCACCGGTTCGGGAGGGGCTAATGAAAAACTGTTTTTT. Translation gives CATGSGGANEKLFF.

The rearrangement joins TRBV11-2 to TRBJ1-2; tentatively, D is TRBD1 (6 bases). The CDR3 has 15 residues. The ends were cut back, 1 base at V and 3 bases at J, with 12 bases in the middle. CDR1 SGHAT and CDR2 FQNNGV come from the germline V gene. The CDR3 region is CASSLVLGADYGYTF. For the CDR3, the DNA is TGTGCCAGCAGCTTAGTCCTGGGGGCTGACTATGGCTACACCTTC.

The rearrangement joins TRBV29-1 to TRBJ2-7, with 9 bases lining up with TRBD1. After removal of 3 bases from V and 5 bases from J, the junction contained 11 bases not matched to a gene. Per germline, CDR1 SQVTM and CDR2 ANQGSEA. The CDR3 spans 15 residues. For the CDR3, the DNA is TGCAGCGTTGAGGTTCCGGGACAGGGATTCAACGAGCAGTACTTC. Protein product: CSVEVPGQGFNEQYF.

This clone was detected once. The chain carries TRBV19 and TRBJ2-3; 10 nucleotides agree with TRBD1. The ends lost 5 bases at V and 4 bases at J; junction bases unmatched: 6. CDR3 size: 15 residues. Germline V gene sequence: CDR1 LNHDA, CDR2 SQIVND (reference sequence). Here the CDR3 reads CASSPRTGGPDTQYF. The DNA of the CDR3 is TGTGCCAGTAGTCCCCGGACAGGGGGACCAGATACGCAGTATTTT.

DNA for the CDR3: TGTGCCAGCAGTCGGGGGGGGCAGGGGAGCAATCAGCCCCAGCATTTT. This encodes CASSRGGQGSNQPQHF. V and J are TRBV27 and TRBJ1-5, with D possibly TRBD1 on 6 matching bases. Germline CDR1 and CDR2: MNHEY and SMNVEV (reference sequence). V was shortened by 5 bases and J by 1 base, with 15 bases between the two germline ends. This CDR3 spans 16 amino acids.

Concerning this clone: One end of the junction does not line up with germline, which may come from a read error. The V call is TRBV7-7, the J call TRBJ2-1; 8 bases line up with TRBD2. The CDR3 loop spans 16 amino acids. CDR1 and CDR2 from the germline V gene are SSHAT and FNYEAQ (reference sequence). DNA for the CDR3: TGTGCTAGCAGCTTAGGAAGGCGGGGGGACTACAATGAGCAGTTCTTC. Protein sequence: CASSLGRRGDYNEQFF.